Shown below are 31 T cell receptor delta chains from a single sample sequenced in a study of delta chains in infants with herpesvirus infections. Gamma-chain- and delta-chain-specific primers converted PBMC RNA into TCR cDNA. TCRdb redid the clone calls on the RT-PCR reads with CATT. The data contain roughly 1,500 delta-chain clones, around 28% of them singletons. This specimen consisted of peripheral blood, obtained at time point 1 of longitudinal follow-up. All receptors derive from a human donor who was a Ugandan infant, either HIV-exposed or HIV-unexposed (not recorded which).

By sample fraction, this clone is large. The sample carries other DNA sequences with the same CDR3. The chain combines TRDV2 with TRDJ1, with TRDD3 identical over 10 bases. The CDR3 is made up of 14 amino acids. Germline loops: CDR1 GEAIGNYY, CDR2 EKD. The V gene end was trimmed by 2 bases and the J gene end by 2 bases; junction bases not matched to a gene: 1. The CDR3 nucleotides are TGTGCCTGTGACAAACTGGGGGATACCGATAAACTCATCTTT. Its translation: CACDKLGDTDKLIF.

The chain couples TRDV2 to TRDJ2; D remains ambiguous. V shed 1 base and J shed 0 bases, with 29 bases lying between them. Germline V gives CDR1 GEAIGNYY, CDR2 EKD. The CDR3 consists of 22 residues. For the CDR3, the DNA is TGTGCCTGTGACACGTTACTACAAAGGGGTCCTGACGCGACAGCTTTGACAGCACAACTCTTCTTT. It encodes CACDTLLQRGPDATALTAQLFF.

This clone was picked up a small number of times. This rearrangement joins TRDV3 to TRDJ3; TRDD3 aligns across 7 bases. The CDR3 covers 22 residues. After removal of 2 bases from V and 0 bases from J, the junction contained 22 bases not matched to a gene. Germline V CDR1 and CDR2: TVYSNPD, GDNSRS (reference sequence). The CDR3 DNA reads TGTGCCTTTTCGTTGAAGTGGAGGATGGGGGACTCCCACTCCTGGGACACCCGACAGATGTTTTTC. It translates to CAFSLKWRMGDSHSWDTRQMFF. The full variable domain, completed using reference TRDV3 and TRDJ3, is CDKVTQSSPDQTVASGSEVVLLCTYDTVYSNPDLFWYRIRPDYSFQFVFYGDNSRSEGADFTQGRFSVKHILTQKAFHLVISPVRTEDSATYYCAFSLKWRMGDSHSWDTRQMFFGTGIKLFVEP.

To note about this clone: Just one base apart from a much larger clone, this may be a read error. The rearrangement uses TRDV2 and TRDJ3, with 11 bases fitting TRDD3. CDR1 is GEAIGNYY and CDR2 is EKD in the germline V gene. J lost 1 base, V lost 0 bases, and 13 bases had no gene match. The CDR3 sequence is 22 residues long. CDR3 loop: CACDTVLGDMPPGSWDTRQMFF. CDR3 in DNA: TGTGCCTGTGACACCGTACTGGGGGATATGCCCCCTGGGTCCTGGGACACCCGACAGATGTTTTTC.

By sample share, this clone is large. The chain is built from TRDV2 and TRDJ2, with 11 bases matching TRDD3. This CDR3 contains 16 residues. V trimming: 3 bases; J trimming: 0 bases; junction bases outside the gene matches: 2. Germline CDR1 GEAIGNYY, CDR2 EKD. The CDR3 loop reads CACDPLGDTLTAQLFF. The CDR3 DNA reads TGTGCCTGTGACCCACTGGGGGATACTTTGACAGCACAACTCTTCTTT.

This rearrangement joins TRDV2 to TRDJ2; 11 nucleotides match TRDD3. This CDR3 region has 15 residues. Germline V gene data show CDR1 as GEAIGNYY and CDR2 as EKD. With V trimmed by 0 bases and J by 4 bases, 0 bases remained unmatched. CDR3 residues: CACDTWGIRTAQLFF. The CDR3, as DNA: TGTGCCTGTGACACCTGGGGGATACGGACAGCACAACTCTTCTTT.

Remarks on this clone: A read error may be the cause here, since a much bigger clone is one base away. The gene calls are TRDV2 and TRDJ3, with D perhaps matching TRDD3 (6 bases). The CDR3 has 16 amino acids. Germline V gene lookup returns CDR1 GEAIGNYY and CDR2 EKD. CDR3 nucleotides: TGTGCCTGTGACACCGGGGGTTACTGGGACCCCCGACAGATGTTTTTC. It specifies CACDTGGYWDPRQMFF.

The chain carries TRDV2 and TRDJ3, with TRDD3 matching 9 bases. There are 19 residues in the CDR3. Germline V gene sequence: CDR1 GEAIGNYY, CDR2 EKD. The V gene end was trimmed by 0 bases and the J gene end by 2 bases; junction bases not matched to a gene: 7. The CDR3, as DNA: TGTGCCTGTGACACCGTAGGGGGGATACACCCCTGGGACACCCGACAGATGTTTTTC. Encoded protein: CACDTVGGIHPWDTRQMFF.

The genes are TRDV1 and TRDJ1, with 10 positions matching TRDD3. Germline CDR1 is TSWWSYY and CDR2 is QGS. V shed 0 bases, J shed 0 bases, and the junction held 13 bases outside the gene matches. The CDR3 contains 20 residues. The CDR3 spells CALGELPRQTGGFYTDKLIF. The DNA for the CDR3 is TGTGCTCTTGGGGAACTCCCCAGGCAAACTGGGGGATTTTACACCGATAAACTCATCTTT.

This clone is labeled large. This sequence joins TRAV14/DV4 and TRDJ1, with 13 bases matching TRDD3. The CDR3 consists of 23 residues. Germline V CDR1 and CDR2: TSDPSYG, QGSYDQQN (reference sequence). This CDR3 is CALSGGLPRENWGIRWNTDKLIF. The CDR3 nucleotides read TGTGCTCTGAGTGGGGGCCTTCCTCGAGAGAACTGGGGGATACGCTGGAACACCGATAAACTCATCTTT.

The CDR3 coding sequence is TGTGCTCTTGGGGGAACTACGTCGGGGACCCTCCTCATGTACACCGATAAACTCATCTTT. It is translated as CALGGTTSGTLLMYTDKLIF. This chain uses TRDV1 with TRDJ1; a possible D gene is TRDD3 (5 bases). CDR1 is TSWWSYY, CDR2 QGS, per germline. The germline V and J ends were trimmed by 4 bases and 0 bases, with 27 bases remaining between them. CDR3 length: 20 residues.

V is TRDV1 and J is TRDJ1, with 9 bases that match TRDD3. The V gene end was trimmed by 1 base and the J gene end by 0 bases; junction bases not matched to a gene: 18. The CDR3 spans 21 residues. Germline values: CDR1 TSWWSYY, CDR2 QGS. CDR3 coding DNA: TGTGCTCTTGGGGAACGGGCTGGGGGGGGGATACCGCCACTGTACACCGATAAACTCATCTTT. Translation: CALGERAGGGIPPLYTDKLIF.

On this clone itself: The sample carries other DNA sequences with the same CDR3. This chain connects TRDV1 to TRDJ1; 8 bases are shared with TRDD3. CDR1 and CDR2 (germline): TSWWSYY, QGS. V dropped 9 bases and J dropped 10; count of bases not matched to a gene: 22. The CDR3 extends over 16 amino acids. CDR3 sequence: CALLPWTGGYAEGLIF. DNA for the CDR3: TGTGCTCTACTTCCTTGGACTGGGGGTTACGCGGAAGGACTCATCTTT.

A remark on this clone: A read error may be the cause here, since a much bigger clone is one base away. The identical CDR3 is also encoded by other nucleotide sequences in the sample. V usage is TRDV2 and J usage is TRDJ3; 9 bases are shared with TRDD3. Trimming removed 0 bases from V and 4 bases from J; junction bases left unmatched: 6. From germline, CDR1 is GEAIGNYY and CDR2 EKD. This CDR3 region has 18 residues. The CDR3 loop reads CACDTVGDTKWDTRQMFF. The CDR3 DNA is TGTGCCTGTGACACCGTTGGGGATACGAAGTGGGACACCCGACAGATGTTTTTC.

There are a few counts of this clone. CDR3 in amino acids: CALGEGLGSGDIAADKLIF. The CDR3 nucleotides read TGTGCTCTTGGGGAAGGACTTGGGTCGGGGGATATTGCGGCCGATAAACTCATCTTT. The chain links TRDV1 to TRDJ1, with 8 bases aligning to TRDD3. CDR3 length equals 19 residues. V was clipped by 2 bases and J by 3 bases; unmatched bases: 17. Per germline, CDR1 TSWWSYY and CDR2 QGS.

By share, this clone counts as large. This CDR3 is also generated by other DNA sequences in the sample. This sequence joins TRDV1 and TRDJ3; perhaps TRDD3 as D (5 bases). Germline V CDR1 and CDR2: TSWWSYY, QGS. V dropped 0 bases and J dropped 0 bases, with 15 bases sitting between them. The CDR3 length is 20 residues. CDR3 sequence: CALGELGADRSSWDTRQMFF. The CDR3 DNA is TGTGCTCTTGGGGAACTGGGGGCCGACCGAAGCTCCTGGGACACCCGACAGATGTTTTTC.

This clone is termed large. Other DNA sequences in this specimen translate into the identical CDR3. The rearrangement uses TRDV1 and TRDJ1, with 12 bases identical to TRDD3. The CDR3 loop spans 20 amino acids. Germline loops: CDR1 TSWWSYY, CDR2 QGS. V shed 2 bases and J 0 bases; nucleotides not matched to a gene: 13. CDR3 nucleotides: TGTGCTCTTGGGGAAGGGAGTCTCTGGGGGATACGGCCGTACACCGATAAACTCATCTTT. Its protein is CALGEGSLWGIRPYTDKLIF.

The chain recombines TRDV1 with TRDJ1; TRDD3 matches 12 bases. With V trimmed by 2 bases and J by 0 bases, 13 bases remained unmatched. CDR3 length: 20 amino acids. Per the germline V gene, CDR1 is TSWWSYY and CDR2 is QGS. Written as DNA, the CDR3 is TGTGCTCTTGGGGAAATTTCCCCCTACTGGGGGATACCACACACCGATAAACTCATCTTT. Residues: CALGEISPYWGIPHTDKLIF.

This clone was detected a few times. The rearrangement links TRDV1 to TRDJ1, with D possibly called TRDD2 or TRDD3 (5 bases each). Per the germline V gene, CDR1 is TSWWSYY and CDR2 is QGS. This CDR3 comprises 22 residues. V gave up 2 bases and J gave up 0 bases, with 31 bases separating them. CDR3 nucleotide sequence: TGTGCTCTTGGGGAATCCCTGAGTTCCTTCGGGGGGTTCCGATATGACACCGATAAACTCATCTTT. Residues: CALGESLSSFGGFRYDTDKLIF.

There are a few counts of this clone. V is TRDV1 and J is TRDJ1; 13 bases line up with TRDD3. The length of the CDR3 is 18 residues. From germline, CDR1 is TSWWSYY and CDR2 QGS. V trimming: 2 bases; J trimming: 7 bases; junction bases outside the gene matches: 13. DNA for the CDR3: TGTGCTCTTGGGGAAGGGGTAGGCTACTGGGGGATACGAGGTAAACTCATCTTT. This sequence encodes CALGEGVGYWGIRGKLIF.

On this clone: This sequence may be a read error, since a much larger clone differs from it by one base. This sample includes further DNA sequences coding for the same CDR3. V usage is TRAV38-2/DV8 and J usage is TRDJ4; TRDD3 matches at 12 bases. Germline V CDR1 and CDR2: TSESDYY, QEAYKQQN. The CDR3 is 23 residues long. CDR3 residues: CAYRSAQPSITLPVLGDTRPLIF. The CDR3 DNA sequence: TGTGCTTATAGGAGCGCGCAACCCAGTATAACCCTACCGGTACTGGGGGATACCAGACCACTGATCTTT.

As to this clone: A much larger clonotype is one base distant, so this may be a read error. This CDR3 is also generated by other DNA sequences in the sample. The gene calls are TRDV2 and TRDJ2; 7 bases are shared with TRDD3. Germline V gene data show CDR1 as GEAIGNYY and CDR2 as EKD. There are 17 residues in the CDR3. V shed 0 bases and J 8 bases; nucleotides not matched to a gene: 14. CDR3 sequence reads: CACDTVNPKGIRAQLFF. The CDR3 nucleotides are TGTGCCTGTGACACCGTGAACCCCAAGGGGATAAGGGCACAACTCTTCTTT.

This clone qualifies as medium-sized. This chain joins TRDV1 and TRDJ1, with TRDD3 matching over 11 bases. The CDR3 totals 23 residues. The V segment lost 0 bases and the J segment 3 bases; nucleotides outside the gene matches: 24. Per germline, CDR1 TSWWSYY and CDR2 QGS. Here the CDR3 reads CALGELVLPTKRDWGIFSDKLIF. CDR3 nucleotides: TGTGCTCTTGGGGAACTAGTGCTTCCTACGAAAAGGGACTGGGGGATATTCTCCGATAAACTCATCTTT.

Points on this clone: This clone may be a read error of a much larger clone one base away. V gene TRDV2 combines with J gene TRDJ2, with no clear D. Germline values: CDR1 GEAIGNYY, CDR2 EKD. The ends were cut back, 2 bases at V and 0 bases at J, with 12 bases in the middle. The CDR3 has 16 amino acids. The CDR3 is CACDKLREALTAQLFF. CDR3 bases: TGTGCCTGTGACAAACTGAGGGAAGCTTTGACAGCACAACTCTTCTTT.

With respect to this clone: This may come from a read error, since a much larger clone is one base off. The chain recombines TRDV1 with TRDJ3, with 7 bases that match TRDD2. The V gene's germline CDR1 is TSWWSYY and CDR2 QGS. This CDR3 contains 18 residues. DNA of the CDR3: TGTGCTCTTGGGGAGGCCTTCCTCAGCTCCGGGGACACCCGACAGATGTTTTTC. Its protein product is CALGEAFLSSGDTRQMFF.

This clone rates as medium-sized (0.01 to 0.1%). The chain joins TRDV3 to TRDJ1; 12 nucleotides line up with TRDD3. Unmatched junction bases numbered 22, after V lost 2 bases and J lost 0 bases. Germline CDR1 reads TVYSNPD; CDR2 reads GDNSRS (reference sequence). The CDR3 consists of 21 residues. The CDR3 here is CAFGAISRDWGIQLYTDKLIF. CDR3 in DNA: TGTGCCTTTGGCGCAATATCACGGGACTGGGGGATACAGCTGTACACCGATAAACTCATCTTT.

The count of this clone is one. Since a much larger clone is just one base distant, this may be a read error. This chain connects TRDV3 to TRDJ1; D unclear. The CDR3 length is 12 residues. Germline CDR1 TVYSNPD, CDR2 GDNSRS (reference sequence). Trimming left V 5 bases short and J 4 bases short, with 14 bases between. The CDR3 loop reads CAPRSPDDKLIF. The CDR3 nucleotides are TGTGCCCCCCGATCACCCGACGATAAACTCATCTTT.

This clone is termed medium-sized. V gene TRDV2 combines with J gene TRDJ3; D not certain. V was shortened by 3 bases and J by 0 bases, with 23 bases between the two germline ends. This CDR3 has 21 amino acids. CDR1 is GEAIGNYY, CDR2 EKD, per germline. CDR3 amino acids: CACDAVGRTTPSSWDTRQMFF. The CDR3 DNA follows: TGTGCCTGTGACGCCGTGGGAAGAACTACACCGAGCTCCTGGGACACCCGACAGATGTTTTTC.

About this clone: A read error is possible here, since a much larger clone lies one base away. The chain is built from TRDV2 and TRDJ3; 13 bases are shared with TRDD3. The CDR3 is 19 amino acids. Germline CDR1 is GEAIGNYY and CDR2 is EKD. V was pared by 4 bases and J by 3 bases, with 8 bases of the junction left unmatched. The CDR3 is CACESYWGIRDWDTRQMFF. The CDR3 DNA is TGTGCCTGTGAGTCCTACTGGGGGATACGCGACTGGGACACCCGACAGATGTTTTTC.

This clone rates as large. The chain links TRDV1 to TRDJ1; a weak D match, TRDD2 (9 bases). V dropped 3 bases and J dropped 0 bases, with 29 bases sitting between them. The length of the CDR3 is 21 residues. Germline lookup yields CDR1 TSWWSYY and CDR2 QGS. The CDR3 reads CALGEAWPSYEMGDYTDKLIF. The CDR3 nucleotides read TGTGCTCTTGGGGAGGCTTGGCCTTCCTACGAAATGGGGGATTACACCGATAAACTCATCTTT.

By its share, this clone is large. The V and J genes are TRDV2 and TRDJ1, with D perhaps TRDD3 (5 bases). The germline V gene encodes CDR1 GEAIGNYY and CDR2 EKD. CDR3 length: 16 amino acids. V shed 0 bases and J shed 0 bases, with 13 bases lying between them. In DNA, the CDR3 is TGTGCCTGTGACACCGAGGGGGCCGGGTACACCGATAAACTCATCTTT. Protein: CACDTEGAGYTDKLIF.